The rows below give T cell receptor beta chains drawn from one sample of a study of response to subunit inactivated influenza vaccine. One entry per CDR3 protein results from TCRdb running MiXCR on the RT-PCR reads. Of some 480,000 distinct CDR3 sequences in the sample, about a tenth were seen once. Specimen: PBMCs from blood, collected 35 to 45 days after vaccination. These receptors were taken from a man aged 50 to 60 who received an inactivated influenza vaccine. The CDR3 runs from the conserved cysteine through the conserved F or W. A D gene is named only where the DNA matches it firmly. Part of the rows lack a size; the others show once, few, many or a class for expanded clones.

clone_size: -; j_call: TRBJ2-1; v_call: TRBV12-3/TRBV12-4; d_call: TRBD2; cdr3_length: 14; cdr3_nt: TGTGCCAGCACCTATGGGGGACTAGCCGGAGAGCAGTTCTTC; cdr3_aa: CASTYGGLAGEQFF
clone_size: few; j_call: TRBJ1-1; v_call: TRBV7-9; d_call: -; cdr3_length: 16; cdr3_nt: TGTGCCAGCAGCTTACCCCTGGGAGGGCCAGAAACTGAAGCTTTCTTT; cdr3_aa: CASSLPLGGPETEAFF
clone_size: few; j_call: TRBJ2-1; v_call: TRBV10-3; d_call: -; cdr3_length: 11; cdr3_nt: TGTGCCATCAGTGAGAACAATGAGCAGTTCTTC; cdr3_aa: CAISENNEQFF
clone_size: -; j_call: TRBJ1-5; v_call: TRBV7-2; d_call: -; cdr3_length: 14; cdr3_nt: TGTGCCAGCAGCCCAGAATATAGCAATCAGCCCCAGCATTTT; cdr3_aa: CASSPEYSNQPQHF
clone_size: -; j_call: TRBJ2-5; v_call: TRBV5-1; d_call: -; cdr3_length: 15; cdr3_nt: TGCGCCAGCAGCTTGGGGCGGAAGCGGCCAGAGACCCAGTACTTC; cdr3_aa: CASSLGRKRPETQYF
clone_size: -; j_call: TRBJ1-3; v_call: TRBV12-3/TRBV12-4; d_call: -; cdr3_length: 14; cdr3_nt: TGTGCCAGCAGTTTTTCGGGACCTGGAAACACCATATATTTT; cdr3_aa: CASSFSGPGNTIYF
clone_size: many; j_call: TRBJ2-5; v_call: TRBV20-1; d_call: TRBD2; cdr3_length: 17; cdr3_nt: TGCAGTGCTAGAGGAAAGGGCCAGCGGGGGGACCAAGAGACCCAGTACTTC; cdr3_aa: CSARGKGQRGDQETQYF
clone_size: -; j_call: TRBJ1-2; v_call: TRBV20-1; d_call: TRBD1; cdr3_length: 20; cdr3_nt: TGCAGTGCTAGAGATTCGAGACAGGGGTCTATACCCCTTCTATGGGGCGGCTACACCTTC; cdr3_aa: CSARDSRQGSIPLLWGGYTF
clone_size: -; j_call: TRBJ2-3; v_call: TRBV6-2/TRBV6-3; d_call: -; cdr3_length: 12; cdr3_nt: TGTGCCAGCAGTTACTCGCAAAATACGCAGTATTTT; cdr3_aa: CASSYSQNTQYF
clone_size: few; j_call: TRBJ1-1; v_call: TRBV7-2; d_call: -; cdr3_length: 15; cdr3_nt: TGTGCCAGCAGCTTAATGGGACGCCGTGGATCTGAAGCTTTCTTT; cdr3_aa: CASSLMGRRGSEAFF
clone_size: few; j_call: TRBJ2-3; v_call: TRBV5-1; d_call: -; cdr3_length: 15; cdr3_nt: TGCGCCAGCAGTTTAGCGGCCAAAAACACAGATACGCAGTATTTT; cdr3_aa: CASSLAAKNTDTQYF
clone_size: many; j_call: TRBJ1-2; v_call: TRBV6-1; d_call: -; cdr3_length: 13; cdr3_nt: TGTGCCAGCAGTGCCACAGGTGGCTATGGCTACACCTTC; cdr3_aa: CASSATGGYGYTF
clone_size: many; j_call: TRBJ2-3; v_call: TRBV7-7; d_call: TRBD1; cdr3_length: 13; cdr3_nt: TGTGCCAGCAGCCAACAGGGGTCAGATACGCAGTATTTT; cdr3_aa: CASSQQGSDTQYF
clone_size: many; j_call: TRBJ2-5; v_call: TRBV5-1; d_call: -; cdr3_length: 13; cdr3_nt: TGTGCCAGCAGCTTGGTCGGGGAAGAGACCCAGTACTTC; cdr3_aa: CASSLVGEETQYF
clone_size: few; j_call: TRBJ2-1; v_call: TRBV3-1; d_call: -; cdr3_length: 15; cdr3_nt: TGTGCCAGCAGCCAGGGGCACGGAGGAGTGGGTGAGCAGTTCTTC; cdr3_aa: CASSQGHGGVGEQFF
clone_size: few; j_call: TRBJ2-1; v_call: TRBV20-1; d_call: TRBD2; cdr3_length: 16; cdr3_nt: TGCAGTGCTAGACCTCCGGGGGGACTAGCGAGGAATGAGCAGTTCTTC; cdr3_aa: CSARPPGGLARNEQFF
clone_size: -; j_call: TRBJ2-1; v_call: TRBV12-3/TRBV12-4; d_call: TRBD1; cdr3_length: 13; cdr3_nt: TGTGCCAGCACGACAGGGATCTACAATGAGCAGTTCTTC; cdr3_aa: CASTTGIYNEQFF
clone_size: few; j_call: TRBJ2-7; v_call: TRBV5-1; d_call: -; cdr3_length: 15; cdr3_nt: TGCGCCAGCAGCTTCGACCGGGACGGGCCGAACGAGCAGTACTTC; cdr3_aa: CASSFDRDGPNEQYF
clone_size: -; j_call: TRBJ2-1; v_call: TRBV9; d_call: -; cdr3_length: 15; cdr3_nt: TGTGCCAGCAGCGTGGGTTGGGGCTCCTACAATGAGCAGTTCTTC; cdr3_aa: CASSVGWGSYNEQFF
clone_size: -; j_call: TRBJ2-3; v_call: TRBV7-3; d_call: -; cdr3_length: 15; cdr3_nt: TGTGCCAGCAGCTGGGGAACAGCTAGCACAGATACGCAGTATTTT; cdr3_aa: CASSWGTASTDTQYF
clone_size: few; j_call: TRBJ1-1; v_call: TRBV12-3/TRBV12-4; d_call: -; cdr3_length: 13; cdr3_nt: TGTGCCAGCAGTCCAGGCGGGCCTGGTGAAGCTTTCTTT; cdr3_aa: CASSPGGPGEAFF
clone_size: -; j_call: TRBJ2-1; v_call: TRBV7-3; d_call: TRBD2; cdr3_length: 15; cdr3_nt: TGTGCCAGCAGCCAATCTAGCGGGCCATATAATGAACAGTTCTTC; cdr3_aa: CASSQSSGPYNEQFF
clone_size: few; j_call: TRBJ2-2; v_call: TRBV2; d_call: TRBD2; cdr3_length: 17; cdr3_nt: TGTGCCAGCAGTGGACTAGCGGGGGGCAGGTACACCGGGGAGCTGTTTTTT; cdr3_aa: CASSGLAGGRYTGELFF
clone_size: -; j_call: TRBJ1-5; v_call: TRBV3-1; d_call: -; cdr3_length: 14; cdr3_nt: TGTGCCAGCAGCCAAGAGACCAGCAATCAGCCCCAGCATTTT; cdr3_aa: CASSQETSNQPQHF
clone_size: few; j_call: TRBJ1-1; v_call: TRBV5-1; d_call: -; cdr3_length: 14; cdr3_nt: TGCGCCAGCCACTCTCTGGGGGACGTCACTGAAGCTTTCTTT; cdr3_aa: CASHSLGDVTEAFF
clone_size: -; j_call: TRBJ2-6; v_call: TRBV9; d_call: TRBD1; cdr3_length: 17; cdr3_nt: TGTGCCAGCAGCTCAAGGACAGGGGATGCTGGGGCCAACGTCCTGACTTTC; cdr3_aa: CASSSRTGDAGANVLTF
clone_size: -; j_call: TRBJ2-3; v_call: TRBV27; d_call: -; cdr3_length: 14; cdr3_nt: TGTGCCAGCAGTTTAAGAATGAGCACAGATACGCAGTATTTT; cdr3_aa: CASSLRMSTDTQYF
clone_size: few; j_call: TRBJ2-7; v_call: TRBV2; d_call: TRBD1; cdr3_length: 14; cdr3_nt: TGTGCCAGCAATGGACAGGGGGAATCCTACGAGCAGTACTTC; cdr3_aa: CASNGQGESYEQYF
clone_size: few; j_call: TRBJ2-5; v_call: TRBV12-3/TRBV12-4; d_call: TRBD2; cdr3_length: 15; cdr3_nt: TGTGCCAGCAGACCGGGACTAGCGGCCCAAGAGACCCAGTACTTC; cdr3_aa: CASRPGLAAQETQYF
clone_size: -; j_call: TRBJ2-2; v_call: TRBV20-1; d_call: -; cdr3_length: 16; cdr3_nt: TGCAGTGCTAGGGGACCCGGGACAAGGGACACCGGGGAGCTGTTTTTT; cdr3_aa: CSARGPGTRDTGELFF
clone_size: -; j_call: TRBJ2-2; v_call: TRBV7-6; d_call: TRBD2; cdr3_length: 17; cdr3_nt: TGTGCCAGCAGCTTAAGCGGGGGGGCCGGTAACACCGGGGAGCTGTTTTTT; cdr3_aa: CASSLSGGAGNTGELFF
clone_size: -; j_call: TRBJ1-5; v_call: TRBV27; d_call: TRBD1; cdr3_length: 15; cdr3_nt: TGTGCCAGCAGTTTATGGGGGACAGGGAATCAGCCCCAGCATTTT; cdr3_aa: CASSLWGTGNQPQHF
clone_size: few; j_call: TRBJ2-5; v_call: TRBV29-1; d_call: -; cdr3_length: 14; cdr3_nt: TGCAGCGTTGATATCGGGGCAGGAGGAGAGACCCAGTACTTC; cdr3_aa: CSVDIGAGGETQYF
clone_size: few; j_call: TRBJ2-3; v_call: TRBV20-1; d_call: -; cdr3_length: 15; cdr3_nt: TGCAGTGCGAACCTCCGGGAGCTTGCCTCAGATACGCAGTATTTT; cdr3_aa: CSANLRELASDTQYF
clone_size: few; j_call: TRBJ1-3; v_call: TRBV7-3; d_call: -; cdr3_length: 13; cdr3_nt: TGTGCCAGCAGCTTAACGTACAGGGACACCATATATTTT; cdr3_aa: CASSLTYRDTIYF
clone_size: few; j_call: TRBJ1-5; v_call: TRBV12-3/TRBV12-4; d_call: TRBD1; cdr3_length: 16; cdr3_nt: TGTGCCAGCAGCGGACAGGGAATATATAGCAATCAGCCCCAGCATTTT; cdr3_aa: CASSGQGIYSNQPQHF
clone_size: few; j_call: TRBJ2-7; v_call: TRBV20-1; d_call: -; cdr3_length: 15; cdr3_nt: TGCAGTGCTAGAGATTATGGGATTACAGGGCTCGAGCAGTACTTC; cdr3_aa: CSARDYGITGLEQYF
clone_size: many; j_call: TRBJ2-5; v_call: TRBV20-1; d_call: -; cdr3_length: 10; cdr3_nt: TGCAGTGCTAGTGGAGAGACCCAGTACTTC; cdr3_aa: CSASGETQYF
clone_size: -; j_call: TRBJ2-5; v_call: TRBV7-9; d_call: -; cdr3_length: 12; cdr3_nt: TGTGCCAGCAGCATCGGGGTTGAGACCCAGTACTTC; cdr3_aa: CASSIGVETQYF
clone_size: -; j_call: TRBJ2-7; v_call: TRBV15; d_call: -; cdr3_length: 15; cdr3_nt: TGTGCCACCAGCAGAGAGGCAGGGACCGCCTACGAGCAGTACTTC; cdr3_aa: CATSREAGTAYEQYF
clone_size: -; j_call: TRBJ2-1; v_call: TRBV15; d_call: -; cdr3_length: 14; cdr3_nt: TGTGCCACCAGTCCCGGAACTATGAACAATGAGCAGTTCTTC; cdr3_aa: CATSPGTMNNEQFF
clone_size: many; j_call: TRBJ2-7; v_call: TRBV29-1; d_call: -; cdr3_length: 12; cdr3_nt: TGCAGCGTTGATGAGGGAGGTTACGAGCAGTACTTC; cdr3_aa: CSVDEGGYEQYF
clone_size: few; j_call: TRBJ2-1; v_call: TRBV10-3; d_call: -; cdr3_length: 17; cdr3_nt: TGTGCCAACGCCTTAGTTTTCCCCGAGAGCTCCTACAATGAGCAGTTCTTC; cdr3_aa: CANALVFPESSYNEQFF
clone_size: few; j_call: TRBJ2-3; v_call: TRBV28; d_call: -; cdr3_length: 14; cdr3_nt: TGTGCCTCCAGGGGACGCCACTCCACAGATACGCAGTATTTT; cdr3_aa: CASRGRHSTDTQYF
clone_size: few; j_call: TRBJ2-7; v_call: TRBV5-4; d_call: -; cdr3_length: 13; cdr3_nt: TGTGCCAGCAGTCCGAAAGGTGCCTACGAGCAGTACTTC; cdr3_aa: CASSPKGAYEQYF
clone_size: -; j_call: TRBJ1-1; v_call: TRBV5-1; d_call: -; cdr3_length: 15; cdr3_nt: TGCGCCAGCAGCCCTTCGGCTAGGGCGGTCACTGAAGCTTTCTTT; cdr3_aa: CASSPSARAVTEAFF
clone_size: few; j_call: TRBJ1-1; v_call: TRBV18; d_call: -; cdr3_length: 13; cdr3_nt: TGTGCCAGCTCACCACCAACGAACACTGAAGCTTTCTTT; cdr3_aa: CASSPPTNTEAFF
clone_size: few; j_call: TRBJ2-1; v_call: TRBV14; d_call: -; cdr3_length: 15; cdr3_nt: TGTGCCAGCAGCCGCATGAGCGGACCCTACAATGAGCAGTTCTTC; cdr3_aa: CASSRMSGPYNEQFF
clone_size: many; j_call: TRBJ1-6; v_call: TRBV20-1; d_call: TRBD1; cdr3_length: 15; cdr3_nt: TGCAGTGCCAGAGCGGGACAGGTTCGCACTTCACCCCTCCACTTT; cdr3_aa: CSARAGQVRTSPLHF
clone_size: -; j_call: TRBJ2-3; v_call: TRBV21-1; d_call: -; cdr3_length: 15; cdr3_nt: TGTGCCAGCAGCAAGCAGGGGCCCTACACAGATACGCAGTATTTT; cdr3_aa: CASSKQGPYTDTQYF
clone_size: few; j_call: TRBJ2-3; v_call: TRBV4-1; d_call: -; cdr3_length: 14; cdr3_nt: TGCGCCAGCAGCCAAGAACCGGGCACAGATACGCAGTATTTT; cdr3_aa: CASSQEPGTDTQYF